These T cell receptor beta chains were read from a single sample in a study of T cell responses to AZD1222 COVID-19 vaccine. Sequenced by immunoSEQ multiplex PCR; TCRdb stores in-frame clones only, minus some. This sample yields 150,000 to 200,000 clones, of which 70% to 90% are seen a single time; 4% to 5.5% belongs to the top ten. Here the sequenced sample was peripheral blood, taken 28 days after the second AZD1222 dose. These receptors came from an adult who received the AZD1222 COVID-19 vaccine. The CDR3 runs from the conserved cysteine through the conserved F or W. D genes are given only for firm matches. Only part of the rows carry a size: once, few, many, or a class if the clone is expanded.

CDR3 protein,CDR3 DNA,clone size,J gene,V gene,D gene
CASSTRGSADTQYF,TGTGCCAGTAGTACGAGAGGGTCGGCAGATACGCAGTATTTT,once,TRBJ2-3,TRBV19,NA
CASSALDRGQTDTQYF,TGTGCCAGCAGCGCCCTGGACAGGGGGCAAACAGATACGCAGTATTTT,NA,TRBJ2-3,TRBV9,TRBD1
CASSTGRGDYGYTF,TGTGCCAGCAGTACGGGGAGGGGAGACTATGGCTACACCTTC,NA,TRBJ1-2,TRBV7-9,NA
CATSRDRGHGEKLFF,TGTGCCACCAGCAGAGATCGGGGGCATGGGGAAAAACTGTTTTTT,NA,TRBJ1-4,TRBV15,NA
CASSLGGTGANYGYTF,TGTGCCAGCAGCTTGGGCGGGACAGGAGCTAACTATGGCTACACCTTC,NA,TRBJ1-2,TRBV5-6,TRBD1
CASSLPWSNTEAFF,TGTGCCAGCAGCTTGCCGTGGTCTAACACTGAAGCTTTCTTT,NA,TRBJ1-1,TRBV5-8,NA
CASSSWVNEQFF,TGTGCCAGCAGTTCCTGGGTCAATGAGCAGTTCTTC,NA,TRBJ2-1,TRBV6-2/TRBV6-3,NA
CASSLDPAEQFF,TGTGCCAGCAGCTTAGATCCGGCCGAGCAGTTCTTC,once,TRBJ2-1,TRBV11-2,NA
CASSQVSQNTEAFF,TGTGCCAGCAGCCAAGTTTCCCAGAACACTGAAGCTTTCTTT,NA,TRBJ1-1,TRBV4-2,NA
CASSSRVGLGTGELFF,TGTGCCAGCAGCTCCCGGGTCGGTTTGGGAACCGGGGAGCTGTTTTTT,few,TRBJ2-2,TRBV7-8,NA
CASSLAGNSPLHF,TGTGCCAGCAGCCTAGCAGGGAATTCACCCCTCCACTTT,NA,TRBJ1-6,TRBV3-1/TRBV3-2,NA
CASSSDRGLTGYGYTF,TGCGCCAGCAGTAGTGACAGGGGACTGACTGGCTATGGCTACACCTTC,NA,TRBJ1-2,TRBV5-1,TRBD1
CASSFSTDLANYGYTF,TGTGCCAGCAGTTTTTCCACGGACCTAGCTAACTATGGCTACACCTTC,NA,TRBJ1-2,TRBV27,NA
CASRRDRGAGYGYTF,TGTGCCAGCCGCCGGGACAGGGGGGCGGGCTATGGCTACACCTTC,NA,TRBJ1-2,TRBV6-5,TRBD1
CSASNGQRTDTQYF,TGCAGTGCTAGTAATGGACAGCGTACAGATACGCAGTATTTT,NA,TRBJ2-3,TRBV20-1,NA
CASSPGGQGVYGYTF,TGTGCCAGCTCACCAGGAGGACAGGGGGTTTATGGCTACACCTTC,NA,TRBJ1-2,TRBV18,TRBD1
CAWSSGRSYEQYF,TGTGCCTGGAGTAGCGGGAGGAGCTACGAGCAGTACTTC,NA,TRBJ2-7,TRBV30,TRBD2